The T cell receptor (beta chain) described here comes from a study of cytomegalovirus exposure and HLA in healthy donors. Study observations and caveats: Several of the most significant clusters appeared linked to common viral pathogens, based on a later analysis.

Details on this clone: Its antigen remains unidentified.

Primers: 60 Vbeta forward and 13 Jbeta reverse. Here immunoSEQ multiplex PCR was the method, and the copy in TCRdb shows in-frame clones only, minus some. The sample includes approximately 100,000 clones, 50% to 70% of them seen just once. The source of this sequence is a man aged 25 to 40 in good health and CMV-seropositive. Sequenced input: PBMCs.

CDR3 DNA sequence: TGTGCTTGGGGCGGTGGACCTTCTAGCACAGATACGCAGTATTTT. It specifies CAWGGGPSSTDTQYF. The V and J genes are TRBV7-9 and TRBJ2-3, with a possible D match to TRBD1 (5 bases). There are 15 residues in the CDR3. Per the germline V gene, CDR1 is SEHNR and CDR2 is FQNEAQ (reference sequence).